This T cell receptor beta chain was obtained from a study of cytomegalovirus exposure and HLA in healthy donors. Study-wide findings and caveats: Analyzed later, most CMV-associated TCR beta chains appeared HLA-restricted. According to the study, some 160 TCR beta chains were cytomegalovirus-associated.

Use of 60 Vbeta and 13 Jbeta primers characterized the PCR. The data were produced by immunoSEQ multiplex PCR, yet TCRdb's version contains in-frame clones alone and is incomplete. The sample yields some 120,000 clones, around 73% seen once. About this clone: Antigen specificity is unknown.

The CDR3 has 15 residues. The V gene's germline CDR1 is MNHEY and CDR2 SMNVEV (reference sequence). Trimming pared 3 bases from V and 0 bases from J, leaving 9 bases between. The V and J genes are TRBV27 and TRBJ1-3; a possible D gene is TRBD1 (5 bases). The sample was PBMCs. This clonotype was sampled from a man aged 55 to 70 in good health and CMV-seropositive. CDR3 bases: TGTGCCAGCAGTTTGGGGGGGAGCTCTGGAAACACCATATATTTT. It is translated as CASSLGGSSGNTIYF.